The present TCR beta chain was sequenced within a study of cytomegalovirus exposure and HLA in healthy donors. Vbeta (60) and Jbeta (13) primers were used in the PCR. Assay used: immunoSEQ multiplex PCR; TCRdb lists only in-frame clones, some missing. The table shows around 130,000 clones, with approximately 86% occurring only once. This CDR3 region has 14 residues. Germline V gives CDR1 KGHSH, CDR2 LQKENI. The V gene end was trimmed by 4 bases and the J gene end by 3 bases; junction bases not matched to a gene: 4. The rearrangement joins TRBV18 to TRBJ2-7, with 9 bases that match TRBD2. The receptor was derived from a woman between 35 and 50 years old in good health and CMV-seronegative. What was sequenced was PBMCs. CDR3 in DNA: TGTGCCAGCTCACAGGGACTAGCTGACTACGAGCAGTACTTC. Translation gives CASSQGLADYEQYF.